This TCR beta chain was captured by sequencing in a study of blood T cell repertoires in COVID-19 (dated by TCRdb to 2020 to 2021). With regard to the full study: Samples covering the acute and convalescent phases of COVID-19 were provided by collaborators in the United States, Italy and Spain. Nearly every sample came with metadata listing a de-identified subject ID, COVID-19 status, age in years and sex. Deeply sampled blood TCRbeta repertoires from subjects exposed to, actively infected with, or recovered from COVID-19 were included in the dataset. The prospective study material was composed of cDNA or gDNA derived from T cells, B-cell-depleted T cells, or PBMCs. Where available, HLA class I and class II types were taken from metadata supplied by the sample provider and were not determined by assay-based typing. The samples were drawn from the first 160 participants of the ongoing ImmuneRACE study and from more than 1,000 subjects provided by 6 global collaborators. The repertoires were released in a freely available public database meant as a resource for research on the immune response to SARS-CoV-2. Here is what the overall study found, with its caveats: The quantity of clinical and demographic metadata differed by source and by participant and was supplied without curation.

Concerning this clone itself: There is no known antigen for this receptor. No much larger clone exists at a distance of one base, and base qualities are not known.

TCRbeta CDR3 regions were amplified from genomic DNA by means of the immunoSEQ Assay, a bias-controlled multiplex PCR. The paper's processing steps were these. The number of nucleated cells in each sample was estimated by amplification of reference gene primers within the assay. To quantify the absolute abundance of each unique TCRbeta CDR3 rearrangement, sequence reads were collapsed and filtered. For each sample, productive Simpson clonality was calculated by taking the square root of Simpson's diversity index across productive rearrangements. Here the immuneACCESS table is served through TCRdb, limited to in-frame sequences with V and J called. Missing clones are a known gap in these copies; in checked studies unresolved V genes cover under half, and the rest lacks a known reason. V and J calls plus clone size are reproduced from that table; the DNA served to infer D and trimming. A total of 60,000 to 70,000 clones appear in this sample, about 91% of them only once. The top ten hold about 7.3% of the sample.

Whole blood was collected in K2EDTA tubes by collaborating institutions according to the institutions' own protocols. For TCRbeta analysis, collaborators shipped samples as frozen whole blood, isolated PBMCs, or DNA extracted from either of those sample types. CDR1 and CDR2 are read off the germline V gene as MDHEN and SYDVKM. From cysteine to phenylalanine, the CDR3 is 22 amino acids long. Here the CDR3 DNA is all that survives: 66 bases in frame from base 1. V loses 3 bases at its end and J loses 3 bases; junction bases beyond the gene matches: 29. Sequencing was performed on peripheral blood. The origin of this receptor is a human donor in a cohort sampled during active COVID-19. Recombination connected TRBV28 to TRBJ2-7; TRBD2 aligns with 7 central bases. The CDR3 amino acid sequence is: CASSFGEGLLAVKGSVNYEQYF. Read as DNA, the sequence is TGTGCCAGCAGTTTTGGCGAGGGCCTTCTAGCGGTTAAAGGTTCGGTCAACTACGAGCAGTACTTC.